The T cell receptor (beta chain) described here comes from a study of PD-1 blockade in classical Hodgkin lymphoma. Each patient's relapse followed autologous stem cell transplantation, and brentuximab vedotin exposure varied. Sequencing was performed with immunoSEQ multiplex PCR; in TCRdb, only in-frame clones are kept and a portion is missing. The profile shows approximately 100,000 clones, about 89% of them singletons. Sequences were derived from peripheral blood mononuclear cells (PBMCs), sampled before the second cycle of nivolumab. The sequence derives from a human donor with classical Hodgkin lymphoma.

The CDR3 protein is CAWSVLVGVGDEKLFF. DNA of the CDR3: TGTGCCTGGAGTGTACTCGTTGGGGTGGGGGATGAAAAACTGTTTTTT. The rearrangement joins TRBV30 to TRBJ1-4; tentative D call: TRBD1 (5 bases). This CDR3 is 16 amino acids long. Germline CDR1 reads GTSNPN; CDR2 reads SVGIG (reference sequence). V was cut by 0 bases and J by 6 bases, with 17 bases left in between.